This is a list of T cell receptor beta chains from one sample in a study of neurological immune-mediated disorders. TCRdb independently ran MiXCR on the 5' RACE reads; one entry per CDR3 protein. The repertoire has about 79,000 distinct CDR3 sequences, approximately 14% of them found once; the top ten carry roughly 6.8%. Source material: PBMCs. The receptors stem from a woman between 45 and 65 years old in good health. Each CDR3 is given with its conserved first and last residue. The D gene is left open where the match is weak. The size entry is marked missing in some rows and otherwise reads once, few, many or a size class.

clone_size v_call d_call cdr3_aa
many TRBV5-1 TRBD2 CASSLLAGDSEQYF
many TRBV5-1 - CASRTDYNEQFF
few TRBV11-3 TRBD1 CASSAAGTVNEKLFF
many TRBV5-6 TRBD2 CASSWASGSTDTQYF
many TRBV19 - CASSIDQTGQPQHF
few TRBV7-9 - CASSLARFIEPPEAFF
many TRBV20-1 - CSARGVEAGHYGYTF
many TRBV27 TRBD1 CASSRGSLYGYTF
many TRBV29-1 - CSVEDHRAFRTEAFF
many TRBV5-6 - CASSFDGKENSPLHF
many TRBV10-3 - CAISDRSSYEQYF
many TRBV18 TRBD1 CASSRQGNTEAFF
- TRBV7-9 - CASSFGGKGTQYF
many TRBV28 - CASSGTYEQYF
many TRBV3-1 TRBD1 CASSSAGQRAFF
many TRBV5-1 - CASSLDGQGIYGYTF
many TRBV11-2 - CASGFTYRETDTQYF
many TRBV2 - CASSGRDSGYEQFF
many TRBV20-1 - CSARKTGTSTDTQYF
medium-sized TRBV5-1 - CASSTLVGETQYF
many TRBV20-1 TRBD2 CSARASGGANIQYF
many TRBV7-8 TRBD1 CASSLRDSHQPQHF
many TRBV5-1 TRBD1 CASSLDPQGATEAFF
many TRBV10-3 - CAISELTEQFF
- TRBV7-8 - CASSLYLRDQRAERNTQYF
many TRBV20-1 TRBD1 CRGDRGYEQYF
many TRBV29-1 - CSVVSPETQYF
many TRBV6-5 - CASRKMSDSTGELFF
once TRBV6-1 - CASTRSRTVAEAFF
many TRBV5-1 - CASSLQGTQQETQYF
- TRBV5-5 TRBD1 CASSPGQRGYTF
many TRBV6-5 TRBD2 CASRQSGRAYNEQFF